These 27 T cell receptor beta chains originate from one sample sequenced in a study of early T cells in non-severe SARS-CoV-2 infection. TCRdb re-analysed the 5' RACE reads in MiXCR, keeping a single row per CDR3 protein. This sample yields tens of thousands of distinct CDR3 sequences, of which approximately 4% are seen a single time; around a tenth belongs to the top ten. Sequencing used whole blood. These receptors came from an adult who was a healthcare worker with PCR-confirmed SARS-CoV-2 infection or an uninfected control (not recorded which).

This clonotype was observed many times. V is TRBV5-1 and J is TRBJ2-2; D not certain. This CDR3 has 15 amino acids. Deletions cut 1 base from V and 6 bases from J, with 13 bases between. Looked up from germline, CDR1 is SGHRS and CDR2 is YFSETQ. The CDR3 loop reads CASSLTFVPSGELFF. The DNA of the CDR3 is TGCGCCAGCAGCTTGACTTTCGTTCCGTCCGGGGAGCTGTTTTTT.

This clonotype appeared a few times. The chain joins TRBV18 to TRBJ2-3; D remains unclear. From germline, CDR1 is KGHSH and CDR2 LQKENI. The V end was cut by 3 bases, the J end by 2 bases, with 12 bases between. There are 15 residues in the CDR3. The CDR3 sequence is CASSPSYSYTDTQYF. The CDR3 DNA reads TGTGCCAGCTCACCCTCTTACAGTTACACAGATACGCAGTATTTT.

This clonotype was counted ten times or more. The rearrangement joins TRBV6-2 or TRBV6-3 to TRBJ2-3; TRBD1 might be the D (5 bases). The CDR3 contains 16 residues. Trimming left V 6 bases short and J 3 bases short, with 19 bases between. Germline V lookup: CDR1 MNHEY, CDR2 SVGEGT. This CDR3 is CASSDTEVRVTDTQYF. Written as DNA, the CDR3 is TGTGCCAGCAGCGATACAGAGGTCAGGGTTACAGATACGCAGTATTTT.

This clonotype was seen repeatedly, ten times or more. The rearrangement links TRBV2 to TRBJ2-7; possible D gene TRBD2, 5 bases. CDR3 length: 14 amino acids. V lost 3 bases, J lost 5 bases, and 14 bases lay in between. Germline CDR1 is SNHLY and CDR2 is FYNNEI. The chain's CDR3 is CASSDRAEGNEQYF. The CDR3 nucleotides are TGTGCCAGCAGTGATCGGGCTGAGGGAAACGAGCAGTACTTC.

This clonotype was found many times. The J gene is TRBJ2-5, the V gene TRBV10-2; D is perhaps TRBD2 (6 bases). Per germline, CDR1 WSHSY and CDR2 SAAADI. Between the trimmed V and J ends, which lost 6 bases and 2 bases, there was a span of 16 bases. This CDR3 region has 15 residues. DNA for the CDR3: TGCGCCAGCAGGCCCCCCACCGCGGGGCAAGAGACCCAGTACTTC. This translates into CASRPPTAGQETQYF.

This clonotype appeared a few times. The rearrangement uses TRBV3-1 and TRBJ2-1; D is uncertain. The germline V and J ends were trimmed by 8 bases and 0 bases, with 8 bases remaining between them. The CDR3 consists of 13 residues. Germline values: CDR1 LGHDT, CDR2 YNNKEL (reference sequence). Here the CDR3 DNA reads TGTGCCAGCCGACATTCCTCCTACAATGAGCAGTTCTTC. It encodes CASRHSSYNEQFF.

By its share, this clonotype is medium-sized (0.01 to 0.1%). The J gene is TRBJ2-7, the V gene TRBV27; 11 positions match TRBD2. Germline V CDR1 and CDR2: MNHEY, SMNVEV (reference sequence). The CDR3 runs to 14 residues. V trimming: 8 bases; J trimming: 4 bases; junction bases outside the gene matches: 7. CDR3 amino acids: CASSIGTSGYEQYF. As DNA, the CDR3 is TGTGCCAGCTCCATAGGGACTAGCGGTTACGAGCAGTACTTC.

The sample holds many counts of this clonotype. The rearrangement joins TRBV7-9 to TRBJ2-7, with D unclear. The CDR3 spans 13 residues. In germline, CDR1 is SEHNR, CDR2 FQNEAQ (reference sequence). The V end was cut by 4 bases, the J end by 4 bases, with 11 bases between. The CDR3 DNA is TGTGCCAGCAGCTACGGGCCTCGATACGAGCAGTACTTC. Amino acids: CASSYGPRYEQYF.

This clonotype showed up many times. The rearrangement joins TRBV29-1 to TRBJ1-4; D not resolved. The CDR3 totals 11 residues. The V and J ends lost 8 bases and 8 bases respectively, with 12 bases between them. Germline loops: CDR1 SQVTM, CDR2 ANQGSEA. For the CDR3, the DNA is TGCAGCCATAATCTGGGGGAAAAACTGTTTTTT. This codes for CSHNLGEKLFF.

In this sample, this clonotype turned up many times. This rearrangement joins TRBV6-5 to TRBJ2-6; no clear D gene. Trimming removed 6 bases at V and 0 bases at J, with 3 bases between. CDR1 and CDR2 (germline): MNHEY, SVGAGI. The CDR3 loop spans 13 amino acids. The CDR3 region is CASRVSGANVLTF. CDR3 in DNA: TGTGCCAGCAGAGTCTCTGGGGCCAACGTCCTGACTTTC.

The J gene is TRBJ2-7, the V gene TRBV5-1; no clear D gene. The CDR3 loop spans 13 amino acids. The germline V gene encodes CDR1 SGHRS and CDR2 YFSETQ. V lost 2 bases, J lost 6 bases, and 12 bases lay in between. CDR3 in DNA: TGCGCCAGCAGCTTCTCCGTCTCGGGCGAGCAGTACTTC. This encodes CASSFSVSGEQYF.

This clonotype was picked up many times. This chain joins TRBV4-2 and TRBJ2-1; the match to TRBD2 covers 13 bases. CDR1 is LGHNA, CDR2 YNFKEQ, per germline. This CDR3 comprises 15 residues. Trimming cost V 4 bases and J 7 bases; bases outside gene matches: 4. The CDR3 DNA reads TGTGCCAGCAGCCTCGGACTAGCGGGAGTTAATGAGCAGTTCTTC. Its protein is CASSLGLAGVNEQFF.

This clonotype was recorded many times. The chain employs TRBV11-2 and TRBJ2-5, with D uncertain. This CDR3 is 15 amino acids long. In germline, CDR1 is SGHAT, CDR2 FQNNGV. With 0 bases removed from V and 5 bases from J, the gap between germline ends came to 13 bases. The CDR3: CASSLDPSSVETQYF. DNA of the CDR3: TGTGCCAGCAGCTTAGATCCCTCTAGTGTGGAGACCCAGTACTTC. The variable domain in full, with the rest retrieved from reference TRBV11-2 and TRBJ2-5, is EAGVAQSPRYKIIEKRQSVAFWCNPISGHATLYWYQQILGQGPKLLIQFQNNGVVDDSQLPKDRFSAERLKGVDSTLKIQPAKLEDSAVYLCASSLDPSSVETQYFGPGTRLLVL.

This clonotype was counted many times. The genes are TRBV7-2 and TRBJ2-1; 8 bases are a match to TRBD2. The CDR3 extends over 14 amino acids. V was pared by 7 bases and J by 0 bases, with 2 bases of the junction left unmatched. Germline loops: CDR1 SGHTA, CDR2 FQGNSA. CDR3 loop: CASKSGSSYNEQFF. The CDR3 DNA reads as TGTGCCAGCAAGAGCGGGAGCTCCTACAATGAGCAGTTCTTC.

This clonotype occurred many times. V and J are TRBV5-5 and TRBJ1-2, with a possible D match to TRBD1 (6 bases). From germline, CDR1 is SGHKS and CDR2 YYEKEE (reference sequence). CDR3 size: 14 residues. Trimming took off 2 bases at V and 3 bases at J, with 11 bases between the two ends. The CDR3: CASSLRDKDYGYTF. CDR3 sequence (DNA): TGTGCCAGCAGCTTAAGGGACAAAGACTATGGCTACACCTTC. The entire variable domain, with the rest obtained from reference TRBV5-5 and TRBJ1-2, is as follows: DAGVTQSPTHLIKTRGQQVTLRCSPISGHKSVSWYQQVLGQGPQFIFQYYEKEERGRGNFPDRFSARQFPNYSSELNVNALLLGDSALYLCASSLRDKDYGYTFGSGTRLTVV.

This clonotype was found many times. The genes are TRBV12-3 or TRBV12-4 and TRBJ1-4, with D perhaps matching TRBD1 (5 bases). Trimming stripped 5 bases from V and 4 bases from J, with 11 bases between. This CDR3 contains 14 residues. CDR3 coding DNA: TGTGCCAGCAGTAACGGACACCGTAATGAAAAACTGTTTTTT. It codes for CASSNGHRNEKLFF.

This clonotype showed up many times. DNA for the CDR3: TGTGCCAGCTCACCTTTTCCGGGAGGGGCCGCAGATACGCAGTATTTT. This sequence encodes CASSPFPGGAADTQYF. V and J are TRBV18 and TRBJ2-3, with 8 nucleotides matching TRBD2. This CDR3 contains 16 residues. Germline assignment: CDR1 KGHSH and CDR2 LQKENI. The J segment lost 4 bases and the V segment lost 3 bases, leaving 9 bases of the junction unmatched.

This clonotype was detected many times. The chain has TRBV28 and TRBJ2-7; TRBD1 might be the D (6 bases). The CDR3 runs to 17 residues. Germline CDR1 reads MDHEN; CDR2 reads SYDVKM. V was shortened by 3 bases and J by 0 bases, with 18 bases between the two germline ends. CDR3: CASSFPLTGTLSYEQYF. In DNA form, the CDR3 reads TGTGCCAGCAGTTTTCCCCTGACCGGGACACTCTCCTACGAGCAGTACTTC.

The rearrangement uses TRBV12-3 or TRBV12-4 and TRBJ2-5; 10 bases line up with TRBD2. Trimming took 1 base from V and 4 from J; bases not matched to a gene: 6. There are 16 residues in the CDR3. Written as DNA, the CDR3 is TGTGCCAGCAGTTTAGGTGCTAGCGGGAGCGGAGAGACCCAGTACTTC. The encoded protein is CASSLGASGSGETQYF.

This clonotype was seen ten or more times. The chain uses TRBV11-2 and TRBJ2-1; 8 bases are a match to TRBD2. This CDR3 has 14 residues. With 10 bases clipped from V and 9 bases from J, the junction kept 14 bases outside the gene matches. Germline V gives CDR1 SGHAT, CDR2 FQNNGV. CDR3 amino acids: CAISITSGRIEQFF. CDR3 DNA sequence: TGTGCCATCTCCATCACTAGCGGAAGGATTGAGCAGTTCTTC.

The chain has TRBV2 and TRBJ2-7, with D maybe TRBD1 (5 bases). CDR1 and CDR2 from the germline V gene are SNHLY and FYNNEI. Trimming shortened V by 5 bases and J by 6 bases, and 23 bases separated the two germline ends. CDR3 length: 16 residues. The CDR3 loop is CASSPLARTPSVEQYF. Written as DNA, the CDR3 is TGTGCCAGCAGTCCTTTGGCGCGGACACCTTCCGTCGAGCAGTACTTC.

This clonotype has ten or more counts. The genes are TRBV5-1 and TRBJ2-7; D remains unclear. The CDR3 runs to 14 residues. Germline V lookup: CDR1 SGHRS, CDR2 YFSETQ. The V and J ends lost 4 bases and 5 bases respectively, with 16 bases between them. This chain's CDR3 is CASSQNSVIDEQYF. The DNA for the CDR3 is TGCGCCAGCAGCCAAAATTCCGTAATCGACGAGCAGTACTTC.

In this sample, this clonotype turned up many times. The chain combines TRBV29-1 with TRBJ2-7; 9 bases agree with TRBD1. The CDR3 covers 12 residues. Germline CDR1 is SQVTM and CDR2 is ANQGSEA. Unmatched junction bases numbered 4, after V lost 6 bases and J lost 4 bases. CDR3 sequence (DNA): TGCAGCGTCCGGGACAGGGCATACGAGCAGTACTTC. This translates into CSVRDRAYEQYF.

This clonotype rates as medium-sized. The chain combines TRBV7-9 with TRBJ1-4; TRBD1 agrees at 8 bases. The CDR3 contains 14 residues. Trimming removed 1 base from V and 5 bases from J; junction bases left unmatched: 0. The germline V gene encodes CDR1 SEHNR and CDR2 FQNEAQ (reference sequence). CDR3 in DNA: TGTGCCAGCAGCTTAGGGACAGGGAATGAAAAACTGTTTTTT. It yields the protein CASSLGTGNEKLFF.

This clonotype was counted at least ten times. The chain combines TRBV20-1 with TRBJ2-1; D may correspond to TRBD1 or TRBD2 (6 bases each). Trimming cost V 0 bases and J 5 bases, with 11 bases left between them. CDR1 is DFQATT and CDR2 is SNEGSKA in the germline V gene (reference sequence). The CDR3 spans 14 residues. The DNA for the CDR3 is TGCAGTGCTAGAGATTGGAGGGGGGACAATGAGCAGTTCTTC. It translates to CSARDWRGDNEQFF.

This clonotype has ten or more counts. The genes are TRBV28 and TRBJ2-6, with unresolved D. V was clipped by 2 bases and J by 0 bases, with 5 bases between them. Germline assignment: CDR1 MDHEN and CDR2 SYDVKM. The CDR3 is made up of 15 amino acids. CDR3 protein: CASSLRASGANVLTF. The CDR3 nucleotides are TGTGCCAGCAGTTTAAGGGCCTCTGGGGCCAACGTCCTGACTTTC.

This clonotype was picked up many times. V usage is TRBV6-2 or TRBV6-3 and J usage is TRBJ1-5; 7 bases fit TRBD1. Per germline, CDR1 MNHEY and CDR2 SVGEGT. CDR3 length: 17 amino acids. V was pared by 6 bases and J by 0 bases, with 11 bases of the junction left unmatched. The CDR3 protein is CASRRAGTAYSNQPQHF. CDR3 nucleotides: TGTGCCAGCAGGCGAGCCGGGACAGCCTATAGCAATCAGCCCCAGCATTTT.